The clone carrying this T cell receptor beta chain was seen only once. Its antigen is unidentified. The data originate from a study of long-term antiretroviral therapy in people with HIV. Per donor, at least one pre-ART and at least two post-ART PBMC samples were obtained. Findings of the study overall: All time points showed a repertoire dominated by clones expanded before ART.

With survey level as its setting, the immunoSEQ assay was v3.0. Assay: immunoSEQ multiplex PCR; the TCRdb copy retains only in-frame clones and omits some. The sample has more than 20,000 clones, 70% to 85% seen once. Germline CDR1 reads MGHRA; CDR2 reads YSYEKL. The CDR3 has 15 amino acids. V lost 6 bases and J 1 base, leaving 15 bases between the germline ends. The input for sequencing was unsorted PBMCs, taken 0.5 years before starting antiretroviral therapy. The TCR sequence derives from a man in his forties with HIV. The chain links TRBV4-1 to TRBJ1-2, with D possibly being TRBD1 (5 bases). The CDR3 nucleotides are TGCGCCAGCAGAGTCTTGGACAACCTTAACTATGGCTACACCTTC. It codes for CASRVLDNLNYGYTF.